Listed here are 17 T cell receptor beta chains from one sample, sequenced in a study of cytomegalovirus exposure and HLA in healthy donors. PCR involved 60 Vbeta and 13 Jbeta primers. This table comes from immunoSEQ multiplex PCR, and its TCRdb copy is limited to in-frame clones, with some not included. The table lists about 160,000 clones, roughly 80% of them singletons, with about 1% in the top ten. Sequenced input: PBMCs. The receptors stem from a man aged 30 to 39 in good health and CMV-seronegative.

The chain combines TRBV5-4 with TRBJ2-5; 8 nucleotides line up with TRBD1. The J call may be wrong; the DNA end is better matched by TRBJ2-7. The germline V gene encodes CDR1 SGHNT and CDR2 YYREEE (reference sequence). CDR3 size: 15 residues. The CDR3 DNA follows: TGTGCCAGCAGCTTGGAGGCAGGGGGCGCGACCGAGCAGTACTTC. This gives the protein CASSLEAGGATEQYF.

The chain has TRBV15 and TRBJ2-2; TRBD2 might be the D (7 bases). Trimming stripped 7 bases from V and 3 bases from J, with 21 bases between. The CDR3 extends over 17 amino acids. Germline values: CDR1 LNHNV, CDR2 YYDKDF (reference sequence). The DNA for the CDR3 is TGTGCCACCAAGCAGGGGACGCGGGAGCGTCACACCGGGGAGCTGTTTTTT. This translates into CATKQGTRERHTGELFF.

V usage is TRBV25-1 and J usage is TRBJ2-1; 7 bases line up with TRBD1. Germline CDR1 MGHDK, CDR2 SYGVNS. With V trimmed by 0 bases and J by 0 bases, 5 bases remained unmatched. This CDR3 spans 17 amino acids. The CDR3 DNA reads TGTGCCAGCAGTGAATACCGGGACAGATACTCCTACAATGAGCAGTTCTTC. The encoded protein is CASSEYRDRYSYNEQFF.

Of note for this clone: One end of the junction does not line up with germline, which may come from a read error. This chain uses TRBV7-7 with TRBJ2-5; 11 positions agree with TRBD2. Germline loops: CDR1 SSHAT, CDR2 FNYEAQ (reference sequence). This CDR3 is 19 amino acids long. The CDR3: CASSLMPSGGPGGGGTQYF. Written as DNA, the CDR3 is TGTGCTAGCAGCTTAATGCCTAGCGGGGGGCCGGGCGGTGGAGGGACCCAGTACTTC.

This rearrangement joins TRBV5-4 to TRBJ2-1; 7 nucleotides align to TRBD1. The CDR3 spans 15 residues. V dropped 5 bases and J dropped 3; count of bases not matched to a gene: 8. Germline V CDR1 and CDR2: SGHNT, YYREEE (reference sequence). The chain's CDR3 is CASSFDRDNYNEQFF. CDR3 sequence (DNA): TGTGCCAGCAGTTTCGACAGGGACAACTACAATGAGCAGTTCTTC.

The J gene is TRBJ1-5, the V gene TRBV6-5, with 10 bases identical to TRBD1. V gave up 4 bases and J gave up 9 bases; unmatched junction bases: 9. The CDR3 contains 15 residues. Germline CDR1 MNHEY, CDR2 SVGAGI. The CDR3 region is CASSSTGTGVSPQHF. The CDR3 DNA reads TGTGCCAGCAGTTCGACCGGGACAGGGGTATCGCCCCAGCATTTT.

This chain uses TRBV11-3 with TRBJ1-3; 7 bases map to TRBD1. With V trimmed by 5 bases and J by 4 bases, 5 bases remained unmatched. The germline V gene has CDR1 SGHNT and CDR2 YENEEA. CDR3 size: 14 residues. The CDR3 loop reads CASSRQGSGNTIYF. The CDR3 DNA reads TGTGCCAGCAGCCGACAGGGCAGCGGAAACACCATATATTTT.

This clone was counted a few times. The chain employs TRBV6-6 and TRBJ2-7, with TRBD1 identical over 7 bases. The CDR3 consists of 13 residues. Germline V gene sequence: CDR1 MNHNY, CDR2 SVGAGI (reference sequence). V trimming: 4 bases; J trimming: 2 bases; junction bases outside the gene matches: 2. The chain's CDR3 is CASSSTGPYEQYF. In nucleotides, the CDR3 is TGTGCCAGCAGTTCGACAGGGCCCTACGAGCAGTACTTC.

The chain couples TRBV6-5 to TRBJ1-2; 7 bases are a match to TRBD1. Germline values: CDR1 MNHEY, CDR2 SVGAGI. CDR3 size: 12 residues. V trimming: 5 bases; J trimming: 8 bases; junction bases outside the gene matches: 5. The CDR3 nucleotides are TGTGCCAGCAGTCAGTTAGGGGGCGGCTACACCTTC. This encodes CASSQLGGGYTF.

DNA for the CDR3: TGTGCCTTTAGGAAGGGCAAGGGGGCCGGGGAGCTGTTTTTT. Amino acid sequence: CAFRKGKGAGELFF. V is TRBV6-1 and J is TRBJ2-2; D might be TRBD1 (6 bases). This CDR3 contains 14 residues. CDR1 and CDR2 from the germline V gene are MNHNS and SASEGT. V dropped 11 bases and J dropped 6 bases, with 19 bases sitting between them.

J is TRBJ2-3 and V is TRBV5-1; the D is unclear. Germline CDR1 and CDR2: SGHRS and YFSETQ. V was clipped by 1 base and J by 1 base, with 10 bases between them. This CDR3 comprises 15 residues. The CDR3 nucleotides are TGCGCCAGCAGCTTGAGTCCGGTGGGCACAGATACGCAGTATTTT. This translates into CASSLSPVGTDTQYF.

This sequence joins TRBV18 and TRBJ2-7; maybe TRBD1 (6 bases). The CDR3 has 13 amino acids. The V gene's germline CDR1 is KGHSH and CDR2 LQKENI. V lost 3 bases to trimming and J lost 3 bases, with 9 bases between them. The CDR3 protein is CASSPDSHYEQYF. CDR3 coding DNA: TGTGCCAGCTCACCGGACAGTCACTACGAGCAGTACTTC.

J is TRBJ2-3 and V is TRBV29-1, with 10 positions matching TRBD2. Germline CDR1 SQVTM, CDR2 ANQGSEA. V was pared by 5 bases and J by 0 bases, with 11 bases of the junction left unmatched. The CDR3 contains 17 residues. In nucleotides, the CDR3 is TGCAGCGTTTCGGGACTAGCGAAGGGGACTAGCACAGATACGCAGTATTTT. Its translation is CSVSGLAKGTSTDTQYF.

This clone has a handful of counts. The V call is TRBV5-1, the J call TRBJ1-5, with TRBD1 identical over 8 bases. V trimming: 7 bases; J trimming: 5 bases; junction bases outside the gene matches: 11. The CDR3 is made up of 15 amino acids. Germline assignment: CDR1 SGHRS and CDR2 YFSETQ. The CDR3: CASGPTRQGHQPQHF. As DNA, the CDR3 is TGCGCCAGCGGACCGACCAGACAGGGGCATCAGCCCCAGCATTTT.

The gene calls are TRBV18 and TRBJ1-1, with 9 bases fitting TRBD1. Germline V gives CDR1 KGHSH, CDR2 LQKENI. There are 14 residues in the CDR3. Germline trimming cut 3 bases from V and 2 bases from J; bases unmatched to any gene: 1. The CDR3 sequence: CASSPDRGNTEAFF. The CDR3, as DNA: TGTGCCAGCTCACCGGACAGGGGAAACACTGAAGCTTTCTTT.

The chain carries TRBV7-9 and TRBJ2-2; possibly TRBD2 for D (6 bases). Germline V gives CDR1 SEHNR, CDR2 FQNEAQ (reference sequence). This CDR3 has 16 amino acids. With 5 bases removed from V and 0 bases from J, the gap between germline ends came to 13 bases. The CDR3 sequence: CASSRRGVPNTGELFF. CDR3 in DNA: TGTGCCAGCAGCCGTCGCGGGGTCCCGAACACCGGGGAGCTGTTTTTT. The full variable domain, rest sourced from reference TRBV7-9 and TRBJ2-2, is DTGVSQNPRHKITKRGQNVTFRCDPISEHNRLYWYRQTLGQGPEFLTYFQNEAQLEKSRLLSDRFSAERPKGSFSTLEIQRTEQGDSAMYLCASSRRGVPNTGELFFGEGSRLTVL.

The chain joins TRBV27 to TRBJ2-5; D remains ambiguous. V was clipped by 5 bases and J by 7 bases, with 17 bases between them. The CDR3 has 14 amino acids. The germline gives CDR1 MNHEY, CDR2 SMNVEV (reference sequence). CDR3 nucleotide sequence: TGTGCCAGCAGTCCACCCTTCGACCGAGGGACCCAGTACTTC. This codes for CASSPPFDRGTQYF.